This TCR gamma chain derives from a study of human gamma delta and Vdelta1 T cells. Overall study findings and caveats: Polyclonal Delta One T cells reportedly showed broad cytotoxic targeting of acute myeloid leukemia.

The table lists this clone with a few counts. What it binds is not known. J lost 6 bases, V lost 2 bases, and 4 bases had no gene match. The CDR3 contains 12 residues. Looked up from germline, CDR1 is EGSTGY and CDR2 is YDSYTSSV. TCRdb re-processed the PCR reads using CATT. The sample consists of about 8,700 gamma-chain clones, around 50% of them appearing once. This TCR was sampled from a human donor in good health. The chain employs TRGV4 and TRGJ1 or TRGJ2. Source material: Vdelta1 gamma-delta T cells from blood grown in culture (DOT cells). The CDR3 reads CATWDECYKKLF. CDR3 in DNA: TGTGCCACCTGGGATGAGTGTTATAAGAAACTCTTT.